One T cell receptor beta chain is described in this entry. Its antigen is not identified. The CDR3 is 17 residues long. J lost 3 bases, V lost 5 bases, and 12 bases had no gene match. Germline loops: CDR1 SGHTA, CDR2 FQGTGA. The data are from a study of T cells after posttransplantation cyclophosphamide. Whole-study results and caveats: Recipient CMV seropositivity and CMV reactivation strongly tracked TRB clonality.

The method was immunoSEQ multiplex PCR; TCRdb's version includes in-frame clones alone and lacks a portion of them. Here the sample spans under 7,500 clones, more than 75% being singletons. Busulfan-fludarabine conditioning, marrow transplant, and cyclophosphamide on days +3 and +4 were administered. This receptor was obtained from a female patient aged 50 to 65 who received an allogeneic stem cell transplant from a related donor, was CMV-positive, and had no GVHD. Part of the T cell pool may stem from the graft donor. The specimen comprised PBMCs, sampled after allogeneic stem cell transplant with posttransplant cyclophosphamide. V is TRBV7-3 and J is TRBJ2-3, with TRBD2 matching 9 bases. CDR3 in amino acids: CASSRNPSGMKTDTQYF. CDR3 DNA sequence: TGTGCCAGCAGCCGAAACCCTAGCGGGATGAAAACAGATACGCAGTATTTT.